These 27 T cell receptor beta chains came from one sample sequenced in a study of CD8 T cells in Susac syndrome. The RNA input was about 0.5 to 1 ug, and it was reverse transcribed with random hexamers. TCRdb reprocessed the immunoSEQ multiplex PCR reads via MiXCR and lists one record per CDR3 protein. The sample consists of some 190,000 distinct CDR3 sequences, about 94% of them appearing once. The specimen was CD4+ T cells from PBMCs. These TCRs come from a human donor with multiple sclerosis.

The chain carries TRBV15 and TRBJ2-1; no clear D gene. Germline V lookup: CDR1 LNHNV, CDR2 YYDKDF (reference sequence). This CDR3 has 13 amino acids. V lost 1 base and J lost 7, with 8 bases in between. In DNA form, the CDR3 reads TGTGCCACCAGCAGAGGAAGTTTGAATGAGCAGTTCTTC. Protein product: CATSRGSLNEQFF.

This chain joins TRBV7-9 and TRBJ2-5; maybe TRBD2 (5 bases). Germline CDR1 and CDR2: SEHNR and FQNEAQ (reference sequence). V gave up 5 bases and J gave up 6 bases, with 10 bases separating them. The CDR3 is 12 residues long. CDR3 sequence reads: CASSPLGQTQYF. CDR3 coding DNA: TGTGCCAGCAGCCCACTAGGACAGACCCAGTACTTC.

CDR3 sequence: CASLHSGASTDTQYF. The CDR3, as DNA: TGTGCCAGCCTTCATAGCGGCGCTAGCACAGATACGCAGTATTTT. The chain links TRBV7-9 to TRBJ2-3, with a tentative D call TRBD2 (6 bases). Germline lookup yields CDR1 SEHNR and CDR2 FQNEAQ (reference sequence). The CDR3 length is 15 residues. V dropped 8 bases and J dropped 0 bases, with 15 bases sitting between them.

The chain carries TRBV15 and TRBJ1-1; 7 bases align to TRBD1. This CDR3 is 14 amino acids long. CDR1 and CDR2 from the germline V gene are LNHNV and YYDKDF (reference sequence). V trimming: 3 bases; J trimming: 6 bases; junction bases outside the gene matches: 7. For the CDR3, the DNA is TGTGCCACCAGCAGTCGACAGGGCCGGGCTGAAGCTTTCTTT. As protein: CATSSRQGRAEAFF.

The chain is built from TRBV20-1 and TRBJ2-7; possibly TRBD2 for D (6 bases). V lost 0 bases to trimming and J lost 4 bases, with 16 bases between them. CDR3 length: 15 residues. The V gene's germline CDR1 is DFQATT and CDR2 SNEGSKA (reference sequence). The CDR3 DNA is TGCAGTGCTAGAGAACGGGGACTTCGGGATTACGAGCAGTACTTC. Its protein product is CSARERGLRDYEQYF.

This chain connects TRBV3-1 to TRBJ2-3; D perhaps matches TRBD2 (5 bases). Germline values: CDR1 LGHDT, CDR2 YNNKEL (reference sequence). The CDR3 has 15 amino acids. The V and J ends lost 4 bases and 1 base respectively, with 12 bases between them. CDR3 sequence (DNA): TGTGCCAGCAGCCCCGGGAATAGCGGCACAGATACGCAGTATTTT. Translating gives CASSPGNSGTDTQYF.

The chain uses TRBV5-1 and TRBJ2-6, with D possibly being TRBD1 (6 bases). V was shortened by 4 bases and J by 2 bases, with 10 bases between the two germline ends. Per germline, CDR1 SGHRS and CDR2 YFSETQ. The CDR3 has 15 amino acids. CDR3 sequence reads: CASSSNRAGANVLTF. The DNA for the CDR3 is TGCGCCAGCAGCAGCAACAGGGCTGGGGCCAACGTCCTGACTTTC.

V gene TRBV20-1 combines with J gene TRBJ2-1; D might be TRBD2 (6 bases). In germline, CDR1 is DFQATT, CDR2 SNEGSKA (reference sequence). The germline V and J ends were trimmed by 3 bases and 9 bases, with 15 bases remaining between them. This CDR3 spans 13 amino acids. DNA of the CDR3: TGCAGTGCTAGGAAGGAGGCGGGGACTGAGCAGTTCTTC. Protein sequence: CSARKEAGTEQFF.

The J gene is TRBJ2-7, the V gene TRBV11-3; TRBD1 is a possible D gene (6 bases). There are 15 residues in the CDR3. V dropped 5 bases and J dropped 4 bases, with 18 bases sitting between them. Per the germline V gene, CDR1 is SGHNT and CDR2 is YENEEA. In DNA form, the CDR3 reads TGTGCCAGCAGCGCTCCGGGACACCTGGGATACGAGCAGTACTTC. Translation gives CASSAPGHLGYEQYF.

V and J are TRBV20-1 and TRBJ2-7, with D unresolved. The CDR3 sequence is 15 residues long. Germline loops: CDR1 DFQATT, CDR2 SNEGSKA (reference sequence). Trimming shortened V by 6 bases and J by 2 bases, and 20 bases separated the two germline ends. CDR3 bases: TGCAGTGCCGGAGCCGGCGGCAGACCACCCTACGAGCAGTACTTC. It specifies CSAGAGGRPPYEQYF.

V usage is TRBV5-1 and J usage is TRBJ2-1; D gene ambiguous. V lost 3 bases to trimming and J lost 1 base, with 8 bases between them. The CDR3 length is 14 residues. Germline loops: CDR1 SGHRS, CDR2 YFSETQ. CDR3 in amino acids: CASSSIGSYNEQFF. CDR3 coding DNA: TGCGCCAGCAGCTCGATAGGATCCTACAATGAGCAGTTCTTC. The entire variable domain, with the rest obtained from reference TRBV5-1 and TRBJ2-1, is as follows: KAGVTQTPRYLIKTRGQQVTLSCSPISGHRSVSWYQQTPGQGLQFLFEYFSETQRNKGNFPGRFSGRQFSNSRSEMNVSTLELGDSALYLCASSSIGSYNEQFFGPGTRLTVL.

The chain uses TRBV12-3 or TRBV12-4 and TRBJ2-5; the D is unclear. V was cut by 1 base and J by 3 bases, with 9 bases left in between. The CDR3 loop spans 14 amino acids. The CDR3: CASSLVFGEETQYF. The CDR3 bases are TGTGCCAGCAGTTTAGTTTTTGGGGAAGAGACCCAGTACTTC.

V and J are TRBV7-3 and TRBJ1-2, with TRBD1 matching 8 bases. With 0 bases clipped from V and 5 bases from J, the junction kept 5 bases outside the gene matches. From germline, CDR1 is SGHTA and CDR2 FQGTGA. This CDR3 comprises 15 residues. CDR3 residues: CASSLTGDRGYGYTF. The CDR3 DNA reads TGTGCCAGCAGCTTAACCGGAGACAGGGGTTATGGCTACACCTTC.

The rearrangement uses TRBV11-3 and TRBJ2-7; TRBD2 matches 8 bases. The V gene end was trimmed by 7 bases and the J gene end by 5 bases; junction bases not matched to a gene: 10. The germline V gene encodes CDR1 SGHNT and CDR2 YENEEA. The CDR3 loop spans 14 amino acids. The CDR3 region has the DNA TGTGCCAGCACTCAACTGCCGCGGGGGGACGAGCAGTACTTC. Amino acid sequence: CASTQLPRGDEQYF.

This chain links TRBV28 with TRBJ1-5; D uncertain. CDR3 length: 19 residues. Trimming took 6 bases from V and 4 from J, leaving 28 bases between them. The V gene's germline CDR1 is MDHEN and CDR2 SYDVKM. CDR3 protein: CASRPNSWALTGNNQPQHF. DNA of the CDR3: TGTGCCAGCAGACCAAACTCCTGGGCCCTCACGGGGAATAATCAGCCCCAGCATTTT.

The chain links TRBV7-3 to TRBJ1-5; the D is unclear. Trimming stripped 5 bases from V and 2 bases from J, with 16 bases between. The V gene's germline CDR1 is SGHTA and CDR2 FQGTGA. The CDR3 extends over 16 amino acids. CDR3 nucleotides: TGTGCCAGCAGCCTAGACCCTCCCCGAGGCAATCAGCCCCAGCATTTT. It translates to CASSLDPPRGNQPQHF.

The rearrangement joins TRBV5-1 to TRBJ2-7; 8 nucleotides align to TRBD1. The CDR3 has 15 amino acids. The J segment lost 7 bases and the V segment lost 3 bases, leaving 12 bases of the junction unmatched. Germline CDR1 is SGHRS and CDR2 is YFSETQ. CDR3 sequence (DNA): TGCGCCAGCAGCTGGGGGCCGGGACAGGTCTCAGAGCAGTACTTC. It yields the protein CASSWGPGQVSEQYF.

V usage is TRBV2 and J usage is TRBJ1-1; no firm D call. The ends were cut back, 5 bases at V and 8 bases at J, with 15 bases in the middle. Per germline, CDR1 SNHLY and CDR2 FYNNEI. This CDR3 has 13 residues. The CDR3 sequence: CASSTRQFPEAFF. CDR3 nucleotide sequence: TGTGCCAGCAGTACCCGACAATTCCCCGAAGCTTTCTTT.

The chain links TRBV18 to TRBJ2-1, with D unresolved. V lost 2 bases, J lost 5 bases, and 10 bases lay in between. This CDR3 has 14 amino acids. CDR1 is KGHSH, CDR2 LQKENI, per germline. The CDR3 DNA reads TGTGCCAGCTCACCAGAAGTGGTTAACAATGAGCAGTTCTTC. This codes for CASSPEVVNNEQFF. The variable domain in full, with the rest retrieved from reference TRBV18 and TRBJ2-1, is NAGVMQNPRHLVRRRGQEARLRCSPMKGHSHVYWYRQLPEEGLKFMVYLQKENIIDESGMPKERFSAEFPKEGPSILRIQQVVRGDSAAYFCASSPEVVNNEQFFGPGTRLTVL.

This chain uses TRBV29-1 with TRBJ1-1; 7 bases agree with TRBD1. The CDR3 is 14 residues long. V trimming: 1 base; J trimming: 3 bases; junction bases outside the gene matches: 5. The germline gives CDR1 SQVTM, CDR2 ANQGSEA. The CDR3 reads CSVEVGRGYTEAFF. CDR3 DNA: TGCAGCGTTGAAGTGGGCAGGGGGTACACTGAAGCTTTCTTT.

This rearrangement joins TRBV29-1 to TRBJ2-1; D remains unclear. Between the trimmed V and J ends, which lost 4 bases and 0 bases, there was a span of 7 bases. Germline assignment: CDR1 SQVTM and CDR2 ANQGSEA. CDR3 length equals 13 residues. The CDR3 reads CSVASSSYNEQFF. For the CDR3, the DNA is TGCAGCGTTGCGTCCAGCTCCTACAATGAGCAGTTCTTC.

CDR3 in amino acids: CSGGQGSAETQYF. CDR3 DNA: TGCAGCGGAGGACAGGGGAGTGCAGAGACCCAGTACTTC. This sequence joins TRBV29-1 and TRBJ2-5; TRBD1 agrees at 9 bases. CDR3 length: 13 amino acids. With V trimmed by 7 bases and J by 4 bases, 7 bases remained unmatched. Germline lookup yields CDR1 SQVTM and CDR2 ANQGSEA.

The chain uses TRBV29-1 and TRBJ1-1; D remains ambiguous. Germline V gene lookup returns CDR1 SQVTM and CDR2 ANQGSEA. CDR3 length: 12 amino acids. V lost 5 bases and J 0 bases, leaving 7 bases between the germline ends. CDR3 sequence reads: CSVMGMNTEAFF. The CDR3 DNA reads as TGCAGCGTTATGGGCATGAACACTGAAGCTTTCTTT.

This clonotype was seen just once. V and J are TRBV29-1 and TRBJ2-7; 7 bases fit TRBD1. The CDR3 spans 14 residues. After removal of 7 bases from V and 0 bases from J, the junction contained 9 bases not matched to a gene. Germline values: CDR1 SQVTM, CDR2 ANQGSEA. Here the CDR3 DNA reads TGCAGCGCCCTGACAGGGTTACGCTCCTACGAGCAGTACTTC. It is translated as CSALTGLRSYEQYF.

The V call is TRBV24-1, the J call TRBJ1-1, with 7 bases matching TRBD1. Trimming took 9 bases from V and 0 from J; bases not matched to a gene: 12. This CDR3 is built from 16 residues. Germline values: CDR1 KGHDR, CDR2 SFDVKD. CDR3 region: CATGNRGSYMNTEAFF. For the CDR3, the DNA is TGTGCCACCGGCAACAGGGGCTCCTATATGAACACTGAAGCTTTCTTT.

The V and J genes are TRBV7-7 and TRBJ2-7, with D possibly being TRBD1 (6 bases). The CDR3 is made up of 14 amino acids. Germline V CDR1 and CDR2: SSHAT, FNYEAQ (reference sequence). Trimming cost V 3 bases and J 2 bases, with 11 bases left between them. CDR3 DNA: TGTGCCAGCAGCTTCGGGACACCTCCCTACGAGCAGTACTTC. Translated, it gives CASSFGTPPYEQYF.

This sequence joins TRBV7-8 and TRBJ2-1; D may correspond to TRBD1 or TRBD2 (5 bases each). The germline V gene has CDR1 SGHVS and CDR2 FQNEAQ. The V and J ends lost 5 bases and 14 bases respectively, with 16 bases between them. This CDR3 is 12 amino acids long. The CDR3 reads CASSHPGREEFF. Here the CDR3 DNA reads TGTGCCAGCAGCCACCCGGGGCGAGAAGAGTTCTTC.